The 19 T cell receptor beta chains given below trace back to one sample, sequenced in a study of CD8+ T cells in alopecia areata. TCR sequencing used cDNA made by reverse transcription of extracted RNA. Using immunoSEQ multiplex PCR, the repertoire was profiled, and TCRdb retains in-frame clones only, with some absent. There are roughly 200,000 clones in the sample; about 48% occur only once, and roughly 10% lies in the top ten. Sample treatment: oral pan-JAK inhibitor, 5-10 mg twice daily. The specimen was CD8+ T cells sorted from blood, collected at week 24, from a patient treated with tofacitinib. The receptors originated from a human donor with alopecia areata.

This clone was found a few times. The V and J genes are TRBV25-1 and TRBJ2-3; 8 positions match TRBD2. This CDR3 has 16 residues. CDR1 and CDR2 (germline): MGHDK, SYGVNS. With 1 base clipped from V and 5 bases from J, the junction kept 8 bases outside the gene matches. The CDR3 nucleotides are TGTGCCAGCAGTGAATTTGCGGGGGGCCCAAGAGATACGCAGTATTTT. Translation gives CASSEFAGGPRDTQYF.

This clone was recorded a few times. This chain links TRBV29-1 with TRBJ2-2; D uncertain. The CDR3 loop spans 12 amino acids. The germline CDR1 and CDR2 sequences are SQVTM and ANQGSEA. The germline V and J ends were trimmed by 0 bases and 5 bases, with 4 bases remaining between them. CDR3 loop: CSVEEGTGELFF. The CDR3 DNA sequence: TGCAGCGTTGAAGAGGGTACCGGGGAGCTGTTTTTT.

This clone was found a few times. CDR3 nucleotide sequence: TGTGCCAGCAGCTTACATGGGGACAGGGGGGGCACTGAAGCTTTCTTT. Its protein product is CASSLHGDRGGTEAFF. The J gene is TRBJ1-1, the V gene TRBV7-2; 11 positions agree with TRBD1. CDR1 is SGHTA, CDR2 FQGNSA, per germline. This CDR3 contains 16 residues. With V trimmed by 2 bases and J by 4 bases, 6 bases remained unmatched.

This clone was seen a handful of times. CDR3 protein: CASSTTGFYEQYF. In nucleotides, the CDR3 is TGCGCCAGCAGCACGACAGGTTTCTACGAGCAGTACTTC. V and J are TRBV5-1 and TRBJ2-7; perhaps TRBD1 as D (6 bases). Germline V gene data show CDR1 as SGHRS and CDR2 as YFSETQ. CDR3 length equals 13 residues. V lost 4 bases, J lost 3 bases, and 11 bases lay in between.

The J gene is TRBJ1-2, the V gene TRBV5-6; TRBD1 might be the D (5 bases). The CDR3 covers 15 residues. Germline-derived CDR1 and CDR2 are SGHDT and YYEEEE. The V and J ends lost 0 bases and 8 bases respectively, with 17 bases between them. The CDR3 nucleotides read TGTGCCAGCAGCTTGGCCGCCCAGGGTGTCGGAGGCTACACCTTC. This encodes CASSLAAQGVGGYTF.

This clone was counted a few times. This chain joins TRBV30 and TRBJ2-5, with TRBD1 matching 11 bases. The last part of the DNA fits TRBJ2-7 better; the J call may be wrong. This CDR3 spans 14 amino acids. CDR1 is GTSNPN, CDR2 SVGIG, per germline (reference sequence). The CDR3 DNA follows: TGTGCCTGGAGTGGCGGACAGGGGGCTTACGAGCAGTACTTC. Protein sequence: CAWSGGQGAYEQYF.

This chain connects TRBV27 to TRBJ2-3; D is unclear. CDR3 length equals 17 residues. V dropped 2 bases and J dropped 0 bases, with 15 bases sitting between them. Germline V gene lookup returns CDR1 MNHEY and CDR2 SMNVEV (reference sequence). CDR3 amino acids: CASSLRWAGSSTDTQYF. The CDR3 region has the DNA TGTGCCAGCAGTTTACGTTGGGCAGGATCTAGCACAGATACGCAGTATTTT.

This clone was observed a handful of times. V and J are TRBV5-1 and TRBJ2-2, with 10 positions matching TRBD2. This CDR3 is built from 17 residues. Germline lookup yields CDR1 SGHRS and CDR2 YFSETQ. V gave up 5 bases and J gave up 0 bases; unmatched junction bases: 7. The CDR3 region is CASSPASGGTNTGELFF. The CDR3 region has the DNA TGCGCCAGCAGTCCTGCTAGCGGGGGCACGAACACCGGGGAGCTGTTTTTT. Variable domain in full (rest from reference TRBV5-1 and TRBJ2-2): KAGVTQTPRYLIKTRGQQVTLSCSPISGHRSVSWYQQTPGQGLQFLFEYFSETQRNKGNFPGRFSGRQFSNSRSEMNVSTLELGDSALYLCASSPASGGTNTGELFFGEGSRLTVL.

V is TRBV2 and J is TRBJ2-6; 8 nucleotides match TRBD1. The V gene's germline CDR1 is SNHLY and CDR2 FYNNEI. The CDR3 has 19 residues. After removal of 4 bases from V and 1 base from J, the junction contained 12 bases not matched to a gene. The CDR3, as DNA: TGTGCCAGCAGTGCGGACAGGGAGACAGTCCGATCTGGGGCCAACGTCCTGACTTTC. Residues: CASSADRETVRSGANVLTF.

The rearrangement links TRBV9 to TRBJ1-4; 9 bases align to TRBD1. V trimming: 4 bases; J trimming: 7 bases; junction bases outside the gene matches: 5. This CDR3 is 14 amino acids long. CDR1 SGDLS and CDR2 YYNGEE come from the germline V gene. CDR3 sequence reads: CASSSGTGREKLFF. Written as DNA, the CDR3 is TGTGCCAGCAGCTCCGGGACAGGGCGTGAAAAACTGTTTTTT. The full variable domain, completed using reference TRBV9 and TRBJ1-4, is DSGVTQTPKHLITATGQRVTLRCSPRSGDLSVYWYQQSLDQGLQFLIQYYNGEERAKGNILERFSAQQFPDLHSELNLSSLELGDSALYFCASSSGTGREKLFFGSGTQLSVL.

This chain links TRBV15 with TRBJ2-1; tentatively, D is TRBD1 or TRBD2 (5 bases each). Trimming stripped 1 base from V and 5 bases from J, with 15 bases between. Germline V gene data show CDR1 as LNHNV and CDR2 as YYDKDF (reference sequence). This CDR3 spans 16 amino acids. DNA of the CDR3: TGTGCCACCAGCAGAGTAAGCGAGGGACGGAACAATGAGCAGTTCTTC. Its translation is CATSRVSEGRNNEQFF.

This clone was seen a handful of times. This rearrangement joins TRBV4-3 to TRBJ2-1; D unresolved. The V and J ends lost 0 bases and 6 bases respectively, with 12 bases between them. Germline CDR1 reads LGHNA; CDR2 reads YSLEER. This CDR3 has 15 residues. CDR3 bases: TGCGCCAGCAGCCAAGATTCGCGGCTGCTCAATGAGCAGTTCTTC. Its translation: CASSQDSRLLNEQFF.

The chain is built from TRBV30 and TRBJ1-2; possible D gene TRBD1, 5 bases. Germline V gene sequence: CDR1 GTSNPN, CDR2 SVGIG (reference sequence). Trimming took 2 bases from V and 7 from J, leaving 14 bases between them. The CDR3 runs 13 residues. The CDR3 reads CAWSIGGSAGYTF. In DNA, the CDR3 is TGTGCCTGGAGTATCGGGGGTAGCGCTGGCTACACCTTC.

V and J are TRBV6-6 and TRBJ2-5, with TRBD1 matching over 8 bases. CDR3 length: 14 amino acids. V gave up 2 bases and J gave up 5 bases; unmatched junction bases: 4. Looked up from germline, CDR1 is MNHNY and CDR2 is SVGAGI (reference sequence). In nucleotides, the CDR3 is TGTGCCAGCAGTTACACAGGGGGGAAGGAGACCCAGTACTTC. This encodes CASSYTGGKETQYF.

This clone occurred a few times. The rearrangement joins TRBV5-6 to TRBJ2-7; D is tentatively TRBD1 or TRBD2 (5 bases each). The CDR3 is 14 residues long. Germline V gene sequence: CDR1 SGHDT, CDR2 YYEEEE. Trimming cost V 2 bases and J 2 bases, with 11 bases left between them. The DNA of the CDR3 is TGTGCCAGCAGCTTTAGGGACCCAACCTACGAGCAGTACTTC. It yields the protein CASSFRDPTYEQYF.

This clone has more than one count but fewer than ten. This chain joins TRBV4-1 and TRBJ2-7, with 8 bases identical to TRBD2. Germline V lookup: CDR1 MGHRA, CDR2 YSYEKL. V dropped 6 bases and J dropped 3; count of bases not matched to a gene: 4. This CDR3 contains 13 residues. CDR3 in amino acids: CASSPGLVYEQYF. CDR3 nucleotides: TGCGCCAGCAGTCCGGGACTAGTCTACGAGCAGTACTTC.

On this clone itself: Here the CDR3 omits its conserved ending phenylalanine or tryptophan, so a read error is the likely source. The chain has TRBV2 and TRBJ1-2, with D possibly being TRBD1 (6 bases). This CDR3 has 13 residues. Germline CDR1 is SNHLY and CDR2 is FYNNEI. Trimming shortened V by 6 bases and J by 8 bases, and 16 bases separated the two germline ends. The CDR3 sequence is CASRRTDLEGYTS. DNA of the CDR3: TGTGCCAGCAGGCGGACAGATCTTGAGGGCTACACCTCC.

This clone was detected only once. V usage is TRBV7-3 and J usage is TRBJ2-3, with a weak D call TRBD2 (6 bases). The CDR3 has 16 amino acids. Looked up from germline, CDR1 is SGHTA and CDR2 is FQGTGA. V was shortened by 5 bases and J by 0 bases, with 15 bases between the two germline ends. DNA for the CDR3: TGTGCCAGCAGCCCATGGGGCGGGGATAGCACAGATACGCAGTATTTT. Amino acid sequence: CASSPWGGDSTDTQYF. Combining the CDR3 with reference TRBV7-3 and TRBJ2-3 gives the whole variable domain GAGVSQTPSNKVTEKGKYVELRCDPISGHTALYWYRQSLGQGPEFLIYFQGTGAADDSGLPNDRFFAVRPEGSVSTLKIQRTERGDSAVYLCASSPWGGDSTDTQYFGPGTRLTVL.

The CDR3 here is CSVRGTSGGANEQFF. The CDR3 DNA reads as TGCAGCGTTAGGGGTACTAGCGGGGGGGCTAATGAGCAGTTCTTC. The chain carries TRBV29-1 and TRBJ2-1; 13 nucleotides align to TRBD2. The CDR3 runs to 15 residues. Germline loops: CDR1 SQVTM, CDR2 ANQGSEA. Unmatched junction bases numbered 8, after V lost 5 bases and J lost 7 bases.